This T cell receptor (beta chain) is drawn from a study of T-cell memory formation after mild COVID-19. Points from the study as a whole: Clones that contracted clustered mainly in CM and EM if CD4+ and in EMRA if CD8+.

With regard to this clonotype: No antigen is known for it.

TCRdb re-called the 5' RACE reads with MiXCR, one entry per CDR3 protein. The repertoire holds around 410,000 distinct CDR3 sequences, less than 25% seen once, with less than 15% in the top ten. V dropped 0 bases and J dropped 2; count of bases not matched to a gene: 1. Germline V gene data show CDR1 as SGDLS and CDR2 as YYNGEE. This CDR3 is 14 amino acids long. This sequence originates from an adult woman who had mild COVID-19 (a few samples of this study predate the infection). Cell type and time point are not known. Sequencing was performed on PBMCs or a T cell subset sorted from them (not recorded which). This chain uses TRBV9 with TRBJ2-5, with 7 bases that match TRBD1. The CDR3 DNA reads as TGTGCCAGCAGCGTAGAGACAGGGCAAGAGACCCAGTACTTC. It is translated as CASSVETGQETQYF.